The clone carrying this T cell receptor beta chain was found a few times. Its antigen is undetermined. The sample originates from a study of OX40 agonist ivuxolimab in advanced cancers. Study information: Therapy given before enrollment (anti-PD-1, anti-PD-L1 or anti-CTLA-4) was allowed, and 35% to 45% had some. The study, taken as a whole, reports: The average count of expanded clones was higher among CD8+ T cells than among CD4+.

This CDR3 region has 15 residues. The V end was cut by 2 bases, the J end by 0 bases, with 11 bases between. Germline CDR1 reads GTSNPN; CDR2 reads SVGIG (reference sequence). Method: immunoSEQ multiplex PCR; TCRdb's copy keeps in-frame clones and lacks some. Of 35,000 to 40,000 clones listed, 82% are singletons. Anyone with autoimmune disease history or systemic immunosuppression was excluded. This TCR derives from an adult with an advanced solid tumor such as melanoma, head and neck, liver or kidney cancer. Specimen: CD4+ or CD8+ T cells sorted from blood, collected in a trial of the OX40 agonist ivuxolimab. The chain uses TRBV30 and TRBJ1-3; D possibly corresponds to TRBD1 (5 bases). The DNA of the CDR3 is TGTGCCTGGAGTCGACTAGGGGCCTCTGGAAACACCATATATTTT. Amino acids: CAWSRLGASGNTIYF.